What follows describes a single T cell receptor beta chain. Its antigen remains unidentified. The data stem from a study of T cells in Graves' hyperthyroidism and ophthalmopathy. Study-wide context: Peripheral blood was taken when the disease was first diagnosed, before any treatment began. Study results and caveats: Most thyroid clonotypes expanded above 0.001 appeared in blood too.

In germline, CDR1 is SSHAT, CDR2 FNYEAQ (reference sequence). V was clipped by 4 bases and J by 4 bases, with 8 bases between them. The length of the CDR3 is 13 residues. Amplification of TCR beta CDR3 regions was performed using RNA transcripts as template. An initial round of RT-PCR targeting the TCR CDR3 relied on the HTBI primer set. TCRdb used MiXCR to reprocess the multiplex PCR reads, holding one entry per CDR3 protein. The data show more than 500,000 distinct CDR3 sequences, more than 15% seen once. The sample consisted of blood. The rearrangement links TRBV7-7 to TRBJ2-1; no clear D gene. The clonotype was recovered from a woman under 40 with Graves' ophthalmopathy. The CDR3 protein is CASSSSQYNEQFF. For the CDR3, the DNA is TGTGCCAGCAGCTCCTCCCAATACAATGAGCAGTTCTTC.